The entry that follows covers one T cell receptor beta chain sequence. CDR3 length equals 12 residues. The J segment lost 1 base and the V segment lost 7 bases, leaving 3 bases of the junction unmatched. Germline-derived CDR1 and CDR2 are SQVTM and ANQGSEA. Some clones are missing from TCRdb's copy, which holds only in-frame ones; the method was immunoSEQ multiplex PCR. The repertoire consists of 130,000 to 150,000 clones, with about four fifths occurring once and the leading ten covering around 8.8%. The data derive from a study of blood T cell repertoires in COVID-19. The chain recombines TRBV29-1 with TRBJ1-1; the match to TRBD1 covers 7 bases. The sequence was obtained from a human donor in a cohort sampled during active COVID-19. The sequenced material came from peripheral blood. The CDR3 region is CSANRGNTEAFF. For the CDR3, the DNA is TGCAGCGCAAACAGGGGGAACACTGAAGCTTTCTTT.